Reported below is one T cell receptor (beta chain). The entry originates in a study of control samples from healthy donors and cancer patients. Produced via immunoSEQ multiplex PCR; TCRdb's table is partial and in-frame only. This sample yields about 120,000 clones, of which approximately 92% are seen a single time; less than 7% belongs to the top ten. This receptor was taken from a young man in good health. The sample taken for sequencing was blood.

The CDR3 region is CASTFRRSRRAFF. CDR3 bases: TGTGCCAGCACCTTCAGACGGAGCCGGCGAGCTTTCTTT. The rearrangement links TRBV6-6 to TRBJ1-1; D uncertain. The germline V gene encodes CDR1 MNHNY and CDR2 SVGAGI (reference sequence). Trimming took 7 bases from V and 10 from J, leaving 19 bases between them. The CDR3 is 13 amino acids.